The entry below gives a single T cell receptor (beta chain) sequence along with its context. From the 5' RACE reads, TCRdb called clonotypes with MiXCR, one entry per CDR3 protein. This table has about 410,000 distinct CDR3 sequences, about 25% appearing once. This sample is drawn from a study of T-cell memory formation after mild COVID-19. This CDR3 comprises 16 residues. Germline CDR1 is MGHRA and CDR2 is YSYEKL. Trimming at V came to 5 bases and at J to 4 bases, leaving 11 bases not matched to a gene. The chain has TRBV4-1 and TRBJ2-3; 8 nucleotides match TRBD2. This clonotype was obtained from an adult woman who had mild COVID-19 (a few samples of this study predate the infection). Cell type and time point are not known. Sequencing was carried out using PBMCs or a T cell subset sorted from them (not recorded which). The CDR3 region is CASSDHIAGFADTQYF. The CDR3 DNA reads as TGCGCCAGCAGCGATCACATAGCGGGGTTCGCAGATACGCAGTATTTT.